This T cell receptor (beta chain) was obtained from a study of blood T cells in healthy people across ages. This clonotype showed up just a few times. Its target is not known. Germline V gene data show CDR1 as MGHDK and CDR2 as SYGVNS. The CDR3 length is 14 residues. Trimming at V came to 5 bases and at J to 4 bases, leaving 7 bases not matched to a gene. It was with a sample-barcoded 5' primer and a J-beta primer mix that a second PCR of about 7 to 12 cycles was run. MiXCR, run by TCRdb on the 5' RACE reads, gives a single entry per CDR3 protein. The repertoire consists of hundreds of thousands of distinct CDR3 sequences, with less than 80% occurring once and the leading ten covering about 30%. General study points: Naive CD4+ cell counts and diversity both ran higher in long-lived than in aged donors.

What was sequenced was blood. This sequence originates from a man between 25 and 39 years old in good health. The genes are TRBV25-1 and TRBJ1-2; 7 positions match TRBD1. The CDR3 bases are TGTGCCAGCAGTTCCCCGGACAGGTCCTATGGCTACACCTTC. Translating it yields CASSSPDRSYGYTF.